These 13 T cell receptor beta chains originate from one sample sequenced in a study of blood T cells in healthy people across ages. Sample-barcoded 5' priming and a J-beta primer mix drove a second PCR of roughly 6 to 12 cycles. TCRdb processed the 5' RACE reads anew with MiXCR; each CDR3 protein has one entry. The sample lists some 1.5 million distinct CDR3 sequences, 28% seen once, with 7% to 9% in the top ten. Sequencing used blood. The source of these receptors is a woman aged 25 to 39 in good health.

This clonotype was seen many times. The chain employs TRBV6-5 and TRBJ2-5, with 7 bases fitting TRBD2. Germline CDR1 is MNHEY and CDR2 is SVGAGI. CDR3 length: 14 amino acids. V shed 7 bases and J 3 bases; nucleotides not matched to a gene: 8. The CDR3 loop reads CASKLGLVEETQYF. The CDR3 DNA sequence: TGTGCCAGCAAACTTGGACTAGTGGAAGAGACCCAGTACTTC.

The V and J genes are TRBV7-6 and TRBJ1-1; no definite D call. V was shortened by 3 bases and J by 1 base, with 12 bases between the two germline ends. Germline assignment: CDR1 SGHVS and CDR2 FNYEAQ. This CDR3 is built from 15 residues. The CDR3 loop reads CASSLGEAPNTEAFF. CDR3 bases: TGTGCCAGCAGCTTGGGTGAAGCGCCGAACACTGAAGCTTTCTTT.

The J gene is TRBJ2-1, the V gene TRBV5-4, with 11 nucleotides matching TRBD2. The J call may be mistaken, given a closer DNA end match to TRBJ2-7. The CDR3 runs to 15 residues. Per germline, CDR1 SGHNT and CDR2 YYREEE (reference sequence). Written as DNA, the CDR3 is TGTGCCAGCAGCTTGGAAGGGACTAGCGGTGATGAGCAGTACTTC. This encodes CASSLEGTSGDEQYF.

This clonotype was found a few times. The V call is TRBV7-2, the J call TRBJ2-1, with D hard to call. Germline V gene data show CDR1 as SGHTA and CDR2 as FQGNSA. Trimming shortened V by 4 bases and J by 8 bases, and 18 bases separated the two germline ends. The CDR3 spans 15 residues. CDR3 DNA sequence: TGTGCCAGCAGCTCCTCTATTGGCCCCCGTTATGAGCAGTTCTTC. Residues: CASSSSIGPRYEQFF.

The genes are TRBV2 and TRBJ1-5; no reliable D call. This CDR3 comprises 14 residues. Germline CDR1 SNHLY, CDR2 FYNNEI. V was trimmed by 2 bases and J by 7 bases, leaving 12 bases between them. CDR3 bases: TGTGCCAGCAGTGAAAATGTCCGGACCCAGCCCCAGCATTTT. Its translation is CASSENVRTQPQHF.

This clonotype was picked up one time. The V gene is TRBV29-1, the J gene TRBJ1-2; no definite D call. Per the germline V gene, CDR1 is SQVTM and CDR2 is ANQGSEA. V lost 6 bases and J 5 bases, leaving 13 bases between the germline ends. The CDR3 runs to 12 residues. The CDR3 DNA follows: TGCAGCGTGCGGAGACGGGTTTATGGCTACACCTTC. The encoded protein is CSVRRRVYGYTF.

The CDR3 sequence is CASSQLPLGTSGGYNEQFF. The CDR3 DNA reads TGCGCCAGCAGCCAATTGCCCCTTGGGACTAGCGGGGGCTACAATGAGCAGTTCTTC. This chain links TRBV4-1 with TRBJ2-1; 14 positions agree with TRBD2. Losses at the gene ends were 2 bases for V and 3 bases for J; bases not matched to a gene: 9. Looked up from germline, CDR1 is MGHRA and CDR2 is YSYEKL. The length of the CDR3 is 19 residues.

This clonotype has only a few counts. V usage is TRBV7-2 and J usage is TRBJ2-1; 10 bases match TRBD2. From germline, CDR1 is SGHTA and CDR2 FQGNSA. CDR3 length: 13 amino acids. V shed 9 bases and J 7 bases; nucleotides not matched to a gene: 6. Here the CDR3 reads CASSAGGLNEQFF. The CDR3, as DNA: TGTGCCAGTTCAGCGGGGGGGCTGAATGAGCAGTTCTTC.

V is TRBV7-9 and J is TRBJ1-1; D is ambiguous. The CDR3 spans 15 residues. V lost 0 bases, J lost 3 bases, and 11 bases lay in between. CDR1 and CDR2 (germline): SEHNR, FQNEAQ (reference sequence). This chain's CDR3 is CASSLAATWDTEAFF. For the CDR3, the DNA is TGTGCCAGCAGCTTAGCAGCAACCTGGGACACTGAAGCTTTCTTT.

The chain joins TRBV29-1 to TRBJ2-5; D could derive from TRBD1 or TRBD2 (5 bases each). The V end lost 5 bases, the J end lost 2 bases, and 12 bases lay between the germline ends. Germline V lookup: CDR1 SQVTM, CDR2 ANQGSEA. The CDR3 consists of 13 residues. The DNA for the CDR3 is TGCAGCGTTCGGGACCCTTATCAAGAGACCCAGTACTTC. It yields the protein CSVRDPYQETQYF. Based on the CDR3 plus reference TRBV29-1 and TRBJ2-5, the full variable domain is SAVISQKPSRDICQRGTSLTIQCQVDSQVTMMFWYRQQPGQSLTLIATANQGSEATYESGFVIDKFPISRPNLTFSTLTVSNMSPEDSSIYLCSVRDPYQETQYFGPGTRLLVL.

This clonotype occurred many times. The rearrangement uses TRBV12-3 or TRBV12-4 and TRBJ2-7; 7 nucleotides match TRBD1. CDR3 size: 13 residues. J was trimmed by 5 bases and V by 5 bases; bases with no gene match: 6. The CDR3 sequence: CASSVWDRHEQYF. CDR3 DNA sequence: TGTGCCAGCAGTGTATGGGACAGACACGAGCAGTACTTC.

In its sample, this clonotype was seen a few times. A much larger clone sits a single nucleotide away, making a read error possible. The rearrangement joins TRBV6-2 or TRBV6-3 to TRBJ2-1, with 12 bases fitting TRBD1. The CDR3 sequence is 14 residues long. Germline V gene data show CDR1 as MNHEY and CDR2 as SVGEGT. CDR3 DNA sequence: TGTGCCAGCAGCCCCGGGACAGGGGGCGATGAGCGGTTCTTC. Its protein is CASSPGTGGDERFF.

V is TRBV7-2 and J is TRBJ2-4, with 12 bases aligning to TRBD2. The better agreement between TRBJ2-7 and the DNA end casts doubt on the J call. The CDR3 sequence is 16 residues long. The germline gives CDR1 SGHTA, CDR2 FQGNSA. CDR3 DNA sequence: TGTGCCAGCAGCTGGGGCTTGACTAGCGGGAGCCACGAGCAGTACTTC. It encodes CASSWGLTSGSHEQYF.